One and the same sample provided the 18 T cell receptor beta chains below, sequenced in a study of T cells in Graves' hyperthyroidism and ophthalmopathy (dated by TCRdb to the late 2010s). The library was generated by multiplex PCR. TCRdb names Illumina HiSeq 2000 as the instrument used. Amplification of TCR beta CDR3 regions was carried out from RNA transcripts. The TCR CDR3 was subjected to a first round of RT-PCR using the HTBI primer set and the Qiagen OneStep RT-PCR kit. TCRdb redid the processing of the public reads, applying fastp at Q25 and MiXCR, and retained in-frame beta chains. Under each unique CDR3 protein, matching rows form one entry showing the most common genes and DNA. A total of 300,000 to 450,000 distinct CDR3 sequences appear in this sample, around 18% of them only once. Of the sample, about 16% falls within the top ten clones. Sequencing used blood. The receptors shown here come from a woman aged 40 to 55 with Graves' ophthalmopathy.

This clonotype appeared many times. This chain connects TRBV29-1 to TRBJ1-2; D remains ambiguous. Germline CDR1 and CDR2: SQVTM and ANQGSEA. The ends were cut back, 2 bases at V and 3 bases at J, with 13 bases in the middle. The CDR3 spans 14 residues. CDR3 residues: CSVETSGGHYGYTF. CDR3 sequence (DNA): TGCAGCGTTGAAACCTCGGGCGGCCACTATGGCTACACCTTC.

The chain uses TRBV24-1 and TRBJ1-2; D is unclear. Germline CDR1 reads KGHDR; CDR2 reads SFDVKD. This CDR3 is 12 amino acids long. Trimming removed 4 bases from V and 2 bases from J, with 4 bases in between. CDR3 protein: CATSDFNYGYTF. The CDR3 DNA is TGTGCCACCAGTGACTTCAACTATGGCTACACCTTC.

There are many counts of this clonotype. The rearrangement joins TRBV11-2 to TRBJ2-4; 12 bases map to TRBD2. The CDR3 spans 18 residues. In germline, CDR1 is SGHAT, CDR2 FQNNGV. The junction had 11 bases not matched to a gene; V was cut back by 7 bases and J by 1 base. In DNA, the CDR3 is TGTGCCAGCACACAGCTTAGGGGACTAGCGGGTGCCAAAAACATTCAGTACTTC. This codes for CASTQLRGLAGAKNIQYF.

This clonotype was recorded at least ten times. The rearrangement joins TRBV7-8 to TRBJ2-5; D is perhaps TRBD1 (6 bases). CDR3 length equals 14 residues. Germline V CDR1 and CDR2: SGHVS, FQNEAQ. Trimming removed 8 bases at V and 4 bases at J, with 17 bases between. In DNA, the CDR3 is TGTGCCAGCTTACAGGGATCGGGTGCAGAGACCCAGTACTTC. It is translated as CASLQGSGAETQYF.

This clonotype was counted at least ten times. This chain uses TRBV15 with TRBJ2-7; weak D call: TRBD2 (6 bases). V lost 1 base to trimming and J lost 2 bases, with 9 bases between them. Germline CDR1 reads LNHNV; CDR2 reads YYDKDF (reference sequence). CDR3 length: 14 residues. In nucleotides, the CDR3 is TGTGCCACCAGCAGAGGCGGGACCACCTACGAGCAGTACTTC. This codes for CATSRGGTTYEQYF.

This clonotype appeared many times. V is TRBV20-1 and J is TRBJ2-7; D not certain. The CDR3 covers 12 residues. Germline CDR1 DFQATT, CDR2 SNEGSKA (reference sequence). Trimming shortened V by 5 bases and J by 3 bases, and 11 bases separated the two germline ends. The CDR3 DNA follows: TGCAGTGCTTACTTTAATAGCTACGAGCAGTACTTC. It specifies CSAYFNSYEQYF.

The CDR3 sequence is CASSTRGPSYEQYF. Written as DNA, the CDR3 is TGTGCCAGCAGCACCCGGGGGCCCTCCTACGAGCAGTACTTC. The J gene is TRBJ2-7, the V gene TRBV11-2; possibly TRBD1 or TRBD2 for D (6 bases each). The CDR3 runs to 14 residues. CDR1 and CDR2 from the germline V gene are SGHAT and FQNNGV. The germline V and J ends were trimmed by 5 bases and 0 bases, with 11 bases remaining between them.

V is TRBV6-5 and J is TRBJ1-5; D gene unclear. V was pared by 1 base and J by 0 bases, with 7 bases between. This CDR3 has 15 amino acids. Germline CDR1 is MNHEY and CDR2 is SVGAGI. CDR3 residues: CASSYYRNSNQPQHF. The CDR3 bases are TGTGCCAGCAGTTACTACAGAAATAGCAATCAGCCCCAGCATTTT.

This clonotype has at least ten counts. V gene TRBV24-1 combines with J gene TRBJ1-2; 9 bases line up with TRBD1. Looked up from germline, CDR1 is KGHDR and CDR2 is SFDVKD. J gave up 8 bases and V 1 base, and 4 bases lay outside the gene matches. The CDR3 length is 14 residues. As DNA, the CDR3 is TGTGCCACCAGTGATTTCGGGACAGGGTACGGCTACACCTTC. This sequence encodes CATSDFGTGYGYTF.

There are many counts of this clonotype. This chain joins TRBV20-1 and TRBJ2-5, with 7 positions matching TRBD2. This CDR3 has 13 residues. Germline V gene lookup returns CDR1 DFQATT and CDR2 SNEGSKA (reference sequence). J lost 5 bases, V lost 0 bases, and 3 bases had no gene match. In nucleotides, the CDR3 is TGCAGTGCTAGAGATATGGGGGGGGAGACCCAGTACTTC. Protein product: CSARDMGGETQYF.

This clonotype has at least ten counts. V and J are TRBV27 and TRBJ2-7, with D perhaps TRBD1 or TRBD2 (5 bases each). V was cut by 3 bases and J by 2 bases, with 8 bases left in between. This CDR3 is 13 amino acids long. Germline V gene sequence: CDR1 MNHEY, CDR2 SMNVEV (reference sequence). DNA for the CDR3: TGTGCCAGCAGTTTCCGGGACGCCTACGAGCAGTACTTC. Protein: CASSFRDAYEQYF.

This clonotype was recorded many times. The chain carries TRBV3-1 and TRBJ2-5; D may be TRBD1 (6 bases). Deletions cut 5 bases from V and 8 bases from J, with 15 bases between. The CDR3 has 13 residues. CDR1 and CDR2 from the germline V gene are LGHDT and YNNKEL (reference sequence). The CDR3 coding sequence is TGTGCCAGCAGCTCAGAAAACAGGGTAACCCAGTACTTC. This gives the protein CASSSENRVTQYF.

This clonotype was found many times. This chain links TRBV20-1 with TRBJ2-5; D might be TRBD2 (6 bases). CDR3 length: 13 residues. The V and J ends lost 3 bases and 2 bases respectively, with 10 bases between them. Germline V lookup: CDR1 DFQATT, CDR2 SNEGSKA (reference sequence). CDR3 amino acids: CSARLAPQETQYF. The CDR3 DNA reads TGCAGTGCTAGGCTAGCGCCGCAAGAGACCCAGTACTTC.

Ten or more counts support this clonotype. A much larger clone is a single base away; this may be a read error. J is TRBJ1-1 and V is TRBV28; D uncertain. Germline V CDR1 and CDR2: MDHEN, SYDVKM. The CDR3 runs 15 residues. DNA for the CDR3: TGTGCCAGCAGTTTATTCGGCAGCATGAACACTGAAACTTTCTTT. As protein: CASSLFGSMNTETFF.

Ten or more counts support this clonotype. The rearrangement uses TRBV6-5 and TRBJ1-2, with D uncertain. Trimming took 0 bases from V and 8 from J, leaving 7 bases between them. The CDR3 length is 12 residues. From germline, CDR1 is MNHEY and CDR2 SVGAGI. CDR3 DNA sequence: TGTGCCAGCAGTTACTCGCGATCCGGCTACACCTTC. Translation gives CASSYSRSGYTF.

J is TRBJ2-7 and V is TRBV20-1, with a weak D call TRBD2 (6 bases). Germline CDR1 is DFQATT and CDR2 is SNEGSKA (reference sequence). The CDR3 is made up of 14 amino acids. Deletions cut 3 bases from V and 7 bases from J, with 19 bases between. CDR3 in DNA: TGCAGTGCTAGCGAACCTCAGGGAGGAAGGGAGCAGTACTTC. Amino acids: CSASEPQGGREQYF.

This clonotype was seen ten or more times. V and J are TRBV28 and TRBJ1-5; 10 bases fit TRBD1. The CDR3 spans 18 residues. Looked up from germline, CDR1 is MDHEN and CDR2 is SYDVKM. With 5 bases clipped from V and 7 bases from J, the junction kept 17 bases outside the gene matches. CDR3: CASSAIRDRGFARQPQHF. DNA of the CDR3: TGTGCCAGCAGTGCGATCCGGGACAGGGGATTCGCAAGACAGCCCCAGCATTTT.

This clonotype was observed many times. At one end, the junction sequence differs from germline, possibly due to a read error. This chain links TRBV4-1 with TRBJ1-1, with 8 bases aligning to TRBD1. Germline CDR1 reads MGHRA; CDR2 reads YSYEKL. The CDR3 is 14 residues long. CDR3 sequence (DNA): TGTGCCAGCAGTCTAGGACAGGGGAACACTGAAGCTTTCTTT. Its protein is CASSLGQGNTEAFF.